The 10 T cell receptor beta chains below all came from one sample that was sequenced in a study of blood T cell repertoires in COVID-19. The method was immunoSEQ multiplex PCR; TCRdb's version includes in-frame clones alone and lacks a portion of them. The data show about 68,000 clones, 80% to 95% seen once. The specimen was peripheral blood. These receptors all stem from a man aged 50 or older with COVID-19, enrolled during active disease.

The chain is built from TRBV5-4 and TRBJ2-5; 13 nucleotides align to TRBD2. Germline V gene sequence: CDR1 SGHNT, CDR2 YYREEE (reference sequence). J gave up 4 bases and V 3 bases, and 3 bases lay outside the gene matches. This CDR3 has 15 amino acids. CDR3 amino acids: CASSSRTSGRETQYF. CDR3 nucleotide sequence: TGTGCCAGCAGCTCCCGGACTAGCGGGAGAGAGACCCAGTACTTC.

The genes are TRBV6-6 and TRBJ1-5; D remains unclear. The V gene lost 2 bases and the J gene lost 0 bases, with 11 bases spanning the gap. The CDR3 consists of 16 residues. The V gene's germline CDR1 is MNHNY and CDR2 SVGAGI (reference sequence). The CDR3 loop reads CASSYPSSSSNQPQHF. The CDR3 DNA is TGTGCCAGCAGTTACCCCAGTTCGTCTAGCAATCAGCCCCAGCATTTT.

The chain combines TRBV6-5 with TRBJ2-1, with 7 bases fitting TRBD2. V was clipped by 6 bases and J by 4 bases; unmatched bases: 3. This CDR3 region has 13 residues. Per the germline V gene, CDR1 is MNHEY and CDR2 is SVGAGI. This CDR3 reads CASSREGYNEQFF. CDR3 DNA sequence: TGTGCCAGCAGCAGGGAGGGATACAATGAGCAGTTCTTC.

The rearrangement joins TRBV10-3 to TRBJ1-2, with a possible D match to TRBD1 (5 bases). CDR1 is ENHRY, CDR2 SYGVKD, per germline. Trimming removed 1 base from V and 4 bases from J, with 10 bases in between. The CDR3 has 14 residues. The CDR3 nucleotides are TGTGCCATCAGTGAGTTAGGGGAGGGCTATGGCTACACCTTC. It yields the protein CAISELGEGYGYTF.

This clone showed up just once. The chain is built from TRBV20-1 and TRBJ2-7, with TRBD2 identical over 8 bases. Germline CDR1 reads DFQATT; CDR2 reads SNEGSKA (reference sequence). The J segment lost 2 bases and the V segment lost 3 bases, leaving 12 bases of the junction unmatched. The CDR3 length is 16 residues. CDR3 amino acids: CSASSGRVQRPYEQYF. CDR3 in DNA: TGCAGTGCTAGTTCCGGGAGGGTGCAGCGACCCTACGAGCAGTACTTC.

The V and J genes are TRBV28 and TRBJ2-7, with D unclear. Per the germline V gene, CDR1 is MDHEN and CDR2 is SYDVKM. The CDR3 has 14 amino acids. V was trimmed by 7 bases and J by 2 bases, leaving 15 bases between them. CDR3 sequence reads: CASTTAGIAYEQYF. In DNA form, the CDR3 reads TGTGCCAGCACCACGGCAGGCATCGCCTACGAGCAGTACTTC. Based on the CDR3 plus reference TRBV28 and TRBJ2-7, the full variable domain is DVKVTQSSRYLVKRTGEKVFLECVQDMDHENMFWYRQDPGLGLRLIYFSYDVKMKEKGDIPEGYSVSREKKERFSLILESASTNQTSMYLCASTTAGIAYEQYFGPGTRLTVT.

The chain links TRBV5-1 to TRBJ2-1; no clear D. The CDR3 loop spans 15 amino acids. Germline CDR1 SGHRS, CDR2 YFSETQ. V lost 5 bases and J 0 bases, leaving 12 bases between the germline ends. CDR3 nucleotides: TGCGCCAGCAGACTGAGGCTTAGCTCCTACAATGAGCAGTTCTTC. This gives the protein CASRLRLSSYNEQFF.

For the CDR3, the DNA is TGTGCCAGCAGCTGGACAGTGCAAAATGAGCAGTTCTTC. As protein: CASSWTVQNEQFF. This chain connects TRBV5-5 to TRBJ2-1; D is perhaps TRBD1 (6 bases). There are 13 residues in the CDR3. Trimming pared 3 bases from V and 7 bases from J, leaving 11 bases between. From germline, CDR1 is SGHKS and CDR2 YYEKEE (reference sequence).

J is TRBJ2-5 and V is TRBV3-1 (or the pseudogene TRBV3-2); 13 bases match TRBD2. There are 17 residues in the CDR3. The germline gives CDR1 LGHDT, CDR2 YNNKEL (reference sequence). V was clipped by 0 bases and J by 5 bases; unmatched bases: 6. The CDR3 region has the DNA TGTGCCAGCAGCCAAGAGGGGGGGACTAGCGGGAAGGAGACCCAGTACTTC. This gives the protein CASSQEGGTSGKETQYF.

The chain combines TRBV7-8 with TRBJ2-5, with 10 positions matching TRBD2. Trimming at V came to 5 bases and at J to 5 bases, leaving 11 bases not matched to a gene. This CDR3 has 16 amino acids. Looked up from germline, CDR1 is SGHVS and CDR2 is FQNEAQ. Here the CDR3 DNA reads TGTGCCAGCAGCCAAGAGGGGTATAGCGGGAGGGAGACCCAGTACTTC. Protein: CASSQEGYSGRETQYF.